The 18 T cell receptor beta chains listed next were all sequenced from one sample in a study of CD8 T cells in ankylosing spondylitis. No cognate antigen is known for these TCRs. TCRdb recomputed calls from the 5' RACE reads with MiXCR, one row per CDR3 protein. The repertoire holds roughly 700,000 distinct CDR3 sequences, with 19% as singletons. Study-wide results and caveats: Several highly homologous variants made up a TCR beta motif, and this motif appeared characteristic of ankylosing spondylitis blood.

Sequenced material: blood, either unsorted or a sorted T cell fraction (not recorded which). The receptors derive from a male donor with ankylosing spondylitis.

This chain connects TRBV6-5 to TRBJ2-5; D not certain. Trimming removed 4 bases from V and 3 bases from J, with 24 bases in between. The CDR3 runs to 18 residues. Germline V gene sequence: CDR1 MNHEY, CDR2 SVGAGI. As DNA, the CDR3 is TGTGCCAGCAGTTTAAAGGGTTCCCCTTATGTGGGCGAAGAGACCCAGTACTTC. It is translated as CASSLKGSPYVGEETQYF.

The V call is TRBV20-1, the J call TRBJ1-2; tentative D call: TRBD1 (5 bases). The V gene lost 8 bases and the J gene lost 6 bases, with 13 bases spanning the gap. CDR1 and CDR2 from the germline V gene are DFQATT and SNEGSKA (reference sequence). This CDR3 region has 11 residues. CDR3 DNA: TGCAGTCCCTCGGAAGGGGATGGCTACACCTTC. This gives the protein CSPSEGDGYTF.

This clonotype has only a few counts. The chain employs TRBV7-9 and TRBJ2-7, with 9 bases matching TRBD1. After removal of 1 base from V and 3 bases from J, the junction contained 7 bases not matched to a gene. Germline V gene data show CDR1 as SEHNR and CDR2 as FQNEAQ (reference sequence). The CDR3 has 16 amino acids. As DNA, the CDR3 is TGTGCCAGCAGCTTAGTGGGACAGGGACCCCTCTACGAGCAGTACTTC. Its translation: CASSLVGQGPLYEQYF.

This clonotype has more than one count but fewer than ten. The chain has TRBV28 and TRBJ2-2; D is unresolved. Germline V CDR1 and CDR2: MDHEN, SYDVKM. With 4 bases removed from V and 2 bases from J, the gap between germline ends came to 23 bases. This CDR3 spans 19 amino acids. The CDR3 reads CASSSHIAPRSPNTGELFF. The CDR3 DNA reads as TGTGCCAGCAGTTCACATATCGCCCCCCGCAGCCCAAACACCGGGGAGCTGTTTTTT. The full variable domain, rest sourced from reference TRBV28 and TRBJ2-2, is DVKVTQSSRYLVKRTGEKVFLECVQDMDHENMFWYRQDPGLGLRLIYFSYDVKMKEKGDIPEGYSVSREKKERFSLILESASTNQTSMYLCASSSHIAPRSPNTGELFFGEGSRLTVL.

This clonotype was observed a few times. DNA of the CDR3: TGTGCCAGCAGCATCCGGGACTACGAATACAATGAGCAGTTCTTC. Its protein product is CASSIRDYEYNEQFF. The chain combines TRBV12-3 or TRBV12-4 with TRBJ2-1; TRBD2 matches 7 bases. V was pared by 6 bases and J by 4 bases, with 9 bases of the junction left unmatched. There are 15 residues in the CDR3.

The chain links TRBV2 to TRBJ2-7; D is uncertain. Trimming shortened V by 1 base and J by 6 bases, and 10 bases separated the two germline ends. CDR3 length: 13 amino acids. Germline CDR1 is SNHLY and CDR2 is FYNNEI. CDR3 sequence reads: CASSEDLSSEQYF. The CDR3 DNA is TGTGCCAGCAGTGAAGACCTTTCTAGCGAGCAGTACTTC.

This clonotype has a handful of counts. The chain is built from TRBV7-2 and TRBJ1-2; unclear D gene. Germline V gene lookup returns CDR1 SGHTA and CDR2 FQGNSA. V dropped 5 bases and J dropped 7 bases, with 14 bases sitting between them. CDR3 length: 13 amino acids. The CDR3 DNA is TGTGCCAGCAGCCATCCGGGTCTAGGTGGCTACACCTTC. The encoded protein is CASSHPGLGGYTF.

The chain uses TRBV5-1 and TRBJ2-7, with D hard to call. V was shortened by 0 bases and J by 7 bases, with 17 bases between the two germline ends. CDR1 SGHRS and CDR2 YFSETQ come from the germline V gene. This CDR3 spans 15 amino acids. For the CDR3, the DNA is TGCGCCAGCAGCTTGGGGCCCCTTCATGGGAATGAGCAGTACTTC. It specifies CASSLGPLHGNEQYF.

This chain uses TRBV5-1 with TRBJ2-7; D possibly matches TRBD1 or TRBD2 (5 bases each). CDR3 length: 14 amino acids. CDR1 and CDR2 (germline): SGHRS, YFSETQ. With 1 base removed from V and 5 bases from J, the gap between germline ends came to 13 bases. CDR3 nucleotide sequence: TGCGCCAGCAGCTTGTGGCAGGGTAGCGACGAGCAGTACTTC. Encoded protein: CASSLWQGSDEQYF.

This clonotype showed up just a few times. This sequence joins TRBV5-5 and TRBJ2-2; D gene ambiguous. The V end lost 4 bases, the J end lost 1 base, and 11 bases lay between the germline ends. The CDR3 spans 15 residues. Germline assignment: CDR1 SGHKS and CDR2 YYEKEE (reference sequence). The CDR3 protein is CASSAERWNTGELFF. The CDR3 coding sequence is TGTGCCAGCAGCGCAGAAAGGTGGAACACCGGGGAGCTGTTTTTT.

This clonotype was seen a single time. The V gene is TRBV12-3 or TRBV12-4, the J gene TRBJ2-5; a weak D match, TRBD1 (6 bases). There are 13 residues in the CDR3. Trimming shortened V by 5 bases and J by 4 bases, and 11 bases separated the two germline ends. The CDR3 DNA sequence: TGTGCCAGCAGTGAACAGGGTCTAGAGACCCAGTACTTC. Translating it yields CASSEQGLETQYF.

The CDR3 nucleotides are TGTGCCAGCAGCTTAGGGATTAGGAGCAGCGATGAGCAGTTCTTC. Protein product: CASSLGIRSSDEQFF. This chain connects TRBV7-9 to TRBJ2-1; D unclear. Per germline, CDR1 SEHNR and CDR2 FQNEAQ (reference sequence). The CDR3 has 15 amino acids. V was cut by 1 base and J by 8 bases, with 15 bases left in between. The whole variable domain, remainder taken from reference TRBV7-9 and TRBJ2-1, is DTGVSQNPRHKITKRGQNVTFRCDPISEHNRLYWYRQTLGQGPEFLTYFQNEAQLEKSRLLSDRFSAERPKGSFSTLEIQRTEQGDSAMYLCASSLGIRSSDEQFFGPGTRLTVL.

In this sample, this clonotype turned up a few times. V gene TRBV20-1 combines with J gene TRBJ2-3; 7 nucleotides match TRBD2. Germline CDR1 reads DFQATT; CDR2 reads SNEGSKA (reference sequence). The CDR3 spans 14 residues. The J segment lost 8 bases and the V segment lost 5 bases, leaving 13 bases of the junction unmatched. Here the CDR3 DNA reads TGCAGTGCTTGCCGCGGGAGCACCACCGGTACGCAGTATTTT. Amino acid sequence: CSACRGSTTGTQYF.

This clonotype was detected ten times or more. The chain has TRBV10-3 and TRBJ2-5, with 10 bases that match TRBD2. V shed 3 bases and J 4 bases; nucleotides not matched to a gene: 17. The germline V gene has CDR1 ENHRY and CDR2 SYGVKD. This CDR3 has 19 amino acids. As DNA, the CDR3 is TGTGCCATCAGTGATATATATACAGGTCTAGCGGGAGTATTAGAGACCCAGTACTTC. This codes for CAISDIYTGLAGVLETQYF.

This clonotype was detected only a few times. The chain recombines TRBV3-1 with TRBJ2-3, with 7 bases lining up with TRBD2. CDR1 is LGHDT and CDR2 is YNNKEL in the germline V gene (reference sequence). The trim removed 4 bases at V and 2 bases at J, leaving 9 bases unmatched. The length of the CDR3 is 16 residues. As DNA, the CDR3 is TGTGCCAGCAGCCTAAATAGGGGAGGGCACACAGATACGCAGTATTTT. It codes for CASSLNRGGHTDTQYF.

The gene calls are TRBV15 and TRBJ2-3; TRBD2 might be the D (5 bases). Germline V gene sequence: CDR1 LNHNV, CDR2 YYDKDF (reference sequence). Trimming took 0 bases from V and 6 from J, leaving 13 bases between them. CDR3 length: 15 amino acids. DNA of the CDR3: TGTGCCACCAGCAGAGAGAGGGCCCCCCTGGATACGCAGTATTTT. Protein: CATSRERAPLDTQYF.

The chain is built from TRBV12-3 or TRBV12-4 and TRBJ2-2, with D possibly TRBD1 on 5 matching bases. V was pared by 5 bases and J by 1 base, with 14 bases between. This CDR3 comprises 16 residues. The CDR3 region is CASSPPGWENTGELFF. Here the CDR3 DNA reads TGTGCCAGCAGTCCCCCAGGGTGGGAGAACACCGGGGAGCTGTTTTTT.

In its sample, this clonotype was seen a few times. V and J are TRBV20-1 and TRBJ2-1, with D hard to call. In germline, CDR1 is DFQATT, CDR2 SNEGSKA (reference sequence). V was trimmed by 1 base and J by 7 bases, leaving 11 bases between them. The CDR3 runs to 13 residues. CDR3 sequence (DNA): TGCAGTGCTAGAGGACCAGTGGGAAATGAGCAGTTCTTC. It is translated as CSARGPVGNEQFF.